These 4 T cell receptor beta chains came from one sample sequenced in a study of early T cells in non-severe SARS-CoV-2 infection. Each CDR3 protein is one row after TCRdb ran MiXCR on the 5' RACE reads. The sample has some 66,000 distinct CDR3 sequences, under 15% seen once; the top ten hold roughly 5%. The material sequenced was whole blood. The receptor source for this set is an adult who was a healthcare worker with PCR-confirmed SARS-CoV-2 infection or an uninfected control (not recorded which).

The DNA for the CDR3 is TGCAGTGCTAGAGCCCAGGGGTTGGAGACCCAGTACTTC. Amino acids: CSARAQGLETQYF. The chain couples TRBV20-1 to TRBJ2-5, with a possible D match to TRBD1 (6 bases). Germline assignment: CDR1 DFQATT and CDR2 SNEGSKA (reference sequence). V was trimmed by 1 base and J by 5 bases, leaving 11 bases between them. The CDR3 sequence is 13 residues long.

V and J are TRBV7-9 and TRBJ2-2; TRBD1 matches at 8 bases. Trimming at V came to 0 bases and at J to 6 bases, leaving 6 bases not matched to a gene. From germline, CDR1 is SEHNR and CDR2 FQNEAQ (reference sequence). The CDR3 runs 16 residues. CDR3 residues: CASSLAGAQGAGELFF. CDR3 nucleotide sequence: TGTGCCAGCAGCTTAGCGGGGGCACAGGGGGCCGGGGAGCTGTTTTTT.

This clonotype has at least ten counts. The CDR3 DNA is TGCAGTGCTAGAGCAAGTAACAGGGACCGCAATCAGCCCCAGCATTTT. Protein sequence: CSARASNRDRNQPQHF. The chain couples TRBV20-1 to TRBJ1-5, with D perhaps matching TRBD1 (6 bases). The length of the CDR3 is 16 residues. The V gene's germline CDR1 is DFQATT and CDR2 SNEGSKA (reference sequence). With 1 base removed from V and 2 bases from J, the gap between germline ends came to 15 bases.

This clonotype showed up just a few times. The J gene is TRBJ2-2, the V gene TRBV12-3 or TRBV12-4; no definite D call. The length of the CDR3 is 12 residues. With 3 bases removed from V and 8 bases from J, the gap between germline ends came to 7 bases. The CDR3 nucleotides read TGTGCCAGCAGTTTCGGAGTAGGGGAGCTGTTTTTT. This sequence encodes CASSFGVGELFF.